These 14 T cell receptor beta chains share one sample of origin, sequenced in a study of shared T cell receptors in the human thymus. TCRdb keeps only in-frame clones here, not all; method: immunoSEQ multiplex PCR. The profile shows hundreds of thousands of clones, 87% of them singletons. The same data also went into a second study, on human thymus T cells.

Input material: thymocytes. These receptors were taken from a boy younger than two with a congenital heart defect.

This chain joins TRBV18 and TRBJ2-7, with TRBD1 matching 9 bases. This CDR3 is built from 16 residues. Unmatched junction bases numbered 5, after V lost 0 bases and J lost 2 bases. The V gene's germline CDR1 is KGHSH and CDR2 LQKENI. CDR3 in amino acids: CASSPPGTGRAYEQYF. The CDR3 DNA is TGTGCCAGCTCACCACCGGGGACAGGGAGGGCCTACGAGCAGTACTTC.

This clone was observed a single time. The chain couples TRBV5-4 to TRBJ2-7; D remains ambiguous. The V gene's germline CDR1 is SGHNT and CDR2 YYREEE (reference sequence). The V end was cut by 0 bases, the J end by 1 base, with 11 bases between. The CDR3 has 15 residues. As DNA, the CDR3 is TGTGCCAGCAGCTTGGGGTTTGCAGGTTCCTACGAGCAGTACTTC. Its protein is CASSLGFAGSYEQYF.

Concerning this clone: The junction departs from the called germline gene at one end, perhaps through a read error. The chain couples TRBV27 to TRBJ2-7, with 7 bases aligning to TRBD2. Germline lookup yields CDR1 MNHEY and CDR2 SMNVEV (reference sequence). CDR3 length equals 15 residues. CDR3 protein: CAGSPPGGRSYEQYF. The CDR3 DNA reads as TGTGCCGGCAGTCCCCCCGGGGGGAGGTCCTACGAGCAGTACTTC.

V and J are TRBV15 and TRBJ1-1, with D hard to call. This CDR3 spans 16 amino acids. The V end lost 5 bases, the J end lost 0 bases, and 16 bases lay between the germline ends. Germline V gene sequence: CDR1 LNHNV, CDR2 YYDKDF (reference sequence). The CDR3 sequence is CATSCVTNPMNTEAFF. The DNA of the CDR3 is TGTGCCACCAGCTGCGTTACCAACCCCATGAACACTGAAGCTTTCTTT.

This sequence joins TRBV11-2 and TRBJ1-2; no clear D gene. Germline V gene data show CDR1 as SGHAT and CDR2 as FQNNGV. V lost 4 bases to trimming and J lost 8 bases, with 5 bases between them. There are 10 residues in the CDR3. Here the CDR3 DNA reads TGTGCCAGCAGCTCCGAGGGCTACACCTTC. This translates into CASSSEGYTF.

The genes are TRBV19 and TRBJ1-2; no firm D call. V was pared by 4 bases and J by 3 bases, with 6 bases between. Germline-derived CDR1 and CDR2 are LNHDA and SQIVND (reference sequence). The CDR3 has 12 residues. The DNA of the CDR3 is TGTGCCAGTAGTAGTGAGCACTATGGCTACACCTTC. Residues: CASSSEHYGYTF.

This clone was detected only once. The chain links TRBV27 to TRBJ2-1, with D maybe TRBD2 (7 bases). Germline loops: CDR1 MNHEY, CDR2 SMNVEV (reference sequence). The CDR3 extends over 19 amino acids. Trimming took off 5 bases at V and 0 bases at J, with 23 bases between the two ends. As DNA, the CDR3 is TGTGCCAGCAGTGAGACCCTGGGAGGGGGGACCAGCTCCTACAATGAGCAGTTCTTC. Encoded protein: CASSETLGGGTSSYNEQFF.

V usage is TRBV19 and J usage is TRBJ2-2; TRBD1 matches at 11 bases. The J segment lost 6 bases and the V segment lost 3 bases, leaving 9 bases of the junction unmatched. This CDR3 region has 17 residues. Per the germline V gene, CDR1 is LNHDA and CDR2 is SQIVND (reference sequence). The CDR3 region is CASSIQDRGRFAGELFF. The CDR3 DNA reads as TGTGCCAGTAGTATTCAGGACAGGGGGCGGTTCGCCGGGGAGCTGTTTTTT.

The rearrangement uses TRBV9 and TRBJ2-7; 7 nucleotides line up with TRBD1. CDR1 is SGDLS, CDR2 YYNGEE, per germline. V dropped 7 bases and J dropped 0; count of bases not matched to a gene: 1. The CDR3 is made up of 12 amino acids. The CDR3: CASGQASYEQYF. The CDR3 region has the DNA TGTGCCAGCGGACAGGCCTCCTACGAGCAGTACTTC. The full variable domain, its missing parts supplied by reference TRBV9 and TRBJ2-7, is DSGVTQTPKHLITATGQRVTLRCSPRSGDLSVYWYQQSLDQGLQFLIQYYNGEERAKGNILERFSAQQFPDLHSELNLSSLELGDSALYFCASGQASYEQYFGPGTRLTVT.

The DNA of the CDR3 is TGTGCCAGCAGTGAAGCGTCGGGCCTCCGGAGGGAAAAACTGTTTTTT. Encoded protein: CASSEASGLRREKLFF. The rearrangement joins TRBV2 to TRBJ1-4, with D uncertain. The CDR3 is 16 amino acids. Germline V CDR1 and CDR2: SNHLY, FYNNEI. V was trimmed by 0 bases and J by 8 bases, leaving 16 bases between them.

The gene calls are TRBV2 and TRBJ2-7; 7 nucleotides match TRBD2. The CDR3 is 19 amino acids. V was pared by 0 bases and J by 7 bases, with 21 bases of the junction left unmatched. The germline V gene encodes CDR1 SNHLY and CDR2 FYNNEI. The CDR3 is CASSEALNTPRRREGEQYF. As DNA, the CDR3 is TGTGCCAGCAGTGAAGCGCTAAACACCCCTCGGCGCAGGGAGGGGGAGCAGTACTTC.

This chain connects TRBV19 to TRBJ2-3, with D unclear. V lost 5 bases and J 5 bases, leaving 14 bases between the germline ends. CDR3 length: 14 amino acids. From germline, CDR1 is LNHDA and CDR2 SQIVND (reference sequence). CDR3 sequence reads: CASSRHILGDTQYF. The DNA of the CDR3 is TGTGCCAGTAGTCGACATATACTCGGAGATACGCAGTATTTT.

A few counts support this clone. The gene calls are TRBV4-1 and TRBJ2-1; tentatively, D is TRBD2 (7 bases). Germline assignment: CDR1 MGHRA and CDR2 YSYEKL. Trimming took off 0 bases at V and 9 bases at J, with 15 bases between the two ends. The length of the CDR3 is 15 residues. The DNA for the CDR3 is TGCGCCAGCAGCCAAGAAGGGGGGGATGGCGGTGAGCAGTTCTTC. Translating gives CASSQEGGDGGEQFF.

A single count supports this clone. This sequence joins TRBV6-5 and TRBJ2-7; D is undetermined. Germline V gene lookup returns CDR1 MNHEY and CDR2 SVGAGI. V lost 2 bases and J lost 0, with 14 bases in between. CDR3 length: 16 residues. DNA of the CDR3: TGTGCCAGCAGTTACATTCCCTCAGAAAACTCCTACGAGCAGTACTTC. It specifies CASSYIPSENSYEQYF.